This T cell receptor beta chain appears in the sequencing data of a study of early T cells in non-severe SARS-CoV-2 infection. General study results and limits: Reliance on VDJdb matching favored anti-spike CD8 responses; private and CD4 specificities were missed.

Individually, cDNA molecules had unique molecular identifiers attached to them. TCRdb fed the 5' RACE reads into MiXCR, producing one record per CDR3 protein. The data contain around 64,000 distinct CDR3 sequences, over 10% of them singletons. Trimming stripped 10 bases from V and 5 bases from J, with 14 bases between. This CDR3 spans 13 amino acids. In germline, CDR1 is LNHDA, CDR2 SQIVND (reference sequence). This clonotype occurred a few times. Its cognate antigen is unknown. The V gene is TRBV19, the J gene TRBJ1-4; a possible D gene is TRBD1 (6 bases). This TCR derives from an adult who was a healthcare worker with PCR-confirmed SARS-CoV-2 infection or an uninfected control (not recorded which). The sample in question was whole blood, obtained at baseline. The CDR3 DNA is TGTGCCACCGCCGGGACAAGCAATGAAAAACTGTTTTTT. It specifies CATAGTSNEKLFF.